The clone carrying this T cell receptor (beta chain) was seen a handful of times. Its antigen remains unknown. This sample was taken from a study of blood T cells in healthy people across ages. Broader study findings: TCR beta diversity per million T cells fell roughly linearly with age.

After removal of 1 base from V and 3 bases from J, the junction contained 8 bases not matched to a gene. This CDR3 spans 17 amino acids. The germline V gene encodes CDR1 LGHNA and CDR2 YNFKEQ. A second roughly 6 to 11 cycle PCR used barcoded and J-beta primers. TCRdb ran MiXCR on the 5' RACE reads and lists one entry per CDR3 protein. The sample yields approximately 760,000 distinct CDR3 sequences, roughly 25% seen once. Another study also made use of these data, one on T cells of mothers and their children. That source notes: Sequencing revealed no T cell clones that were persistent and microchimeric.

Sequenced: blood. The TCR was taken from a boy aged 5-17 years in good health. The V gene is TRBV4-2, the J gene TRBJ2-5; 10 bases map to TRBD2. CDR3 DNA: TGTGCCAGCAGCCAAGCATTGGGGCTAGCGGGGGAAGAGACCCAGTACTTC. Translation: CASSQALGLAGEETQYF.